Listed below are T cell receptor beta chains from one sample, sequenced in a study of T cells after somatic rescue of genetic block. TCRdb's table, derived via immunoSEQ multiplex PCR, lists solely in-frame clones and lacks some. The table has 50,000 to 60,000 clones, around 96% seen once. The specimen was peripheral blood mononuclear cells (PBMCs). Receptor source: a child younger than two. The CDR3 runs from the conserved cysteine through the conserved F or W. D genes are given only for firm matches. A clone size is listed for some rows: how often the clone was seen (once, few, many), or a class if it is expanded.

TRBV28	NA	NA	TRBJ1-4	TGTGCCATCCAACACAGAGGTAGGGAAAAACTGTTTTTT	CAIQHRGREKLFF
TRBV6-6	TRBD1	NA	TRBJ2-7	TGTGCCAGCAGTTACTTTGGGACAGGGAACTTCGAGCAGTACTTC	CASSYFGTGNFEQYF
TRBV28	TRBD1	NA	TRBJ1-4	TGTGCCAGCAGTCCACCCGACAGGGGGCGGGAAAAACTGTTTTTT	CASSPPDRGREKLFF
TRBV29-1	TRBD1	NA	TRBJ1-1	TGCAGCCCACAGGGGGTCCCTGAAGCTTTCTTT	CSPQGVPEAFF
TRBV6-6	NA	NA	TRBJ1-5	TGTGCCAGCAGTTACTCGAGCAGGGGCAATCAGCCCCAGCATTTT	CASSYSSRGNQPQHF
TRBV7-8	TRBD1	NA	TRBJ1-2	TGTGCCAGCAGCTTGGACAGGGGAAATGGCTACACCTTC	CASSLDRGNGYTF
TRBV11-2	NA	NA	TRBJ2-3	TGTGCCAGCAGCTTAGATTACACAGATACGCAGTATTTT	CASSLDYTDTQYF
TRBV2	NA	NA	TRBJ1-1	TGTGCCAGCACCTGGACAGAGAACACTGAAGCTTTCTTT	CASTWTENTEAFF
TRBV9	NA	NA	TRBJ2-1	TGTGCCAGCAGCGTAGGGCCGAGCTCCTACAATGAGCAGTTCTTC	CASSVGPSSYNEQFF
TRBV28	NA	NA	TRBJ1-2	TGTGCCAGCAGTTTTCCCCACGTGGGCTATGGCTACACCTTC	CASSFPHVGYGYTF
TRBV4-1	NA	NA	TRBJ2-7	TGCGCCAGCAGCCAAGGAAAGACTTCCCTTTACGAGCAGTACTTC	CASSQGKTSLYEQYF
TRBV9	NA	NA	TRBJ2-3	TGTGCCAGCAGCTACAGAAGCACAGATACGCAGTATTTT	CASSYRSTDTQYF
TRBV7-6	NA	NA	TRBJ1-1	TGTGCCAGCAGCCCAGACACGGTTGGGGAAGCTTTCTTT	CASSPDTVGEAFF
TRBV19	NA	NA	TRBJ2-7	TGTGCCAGTAGGGCTACGGGTGCATACGAGCAGTACTTC	CASRATGAYEQYF
TRBV29-1	NA	NA	TRBJ2-2	TGCAGCGTTGAACGGCGGGCCGGGGAGCTGTTTTTT	CSVERRAGELFF
TRBV29-1	TRBD1	NA	TRBJ1-2	TGCAGCGTTCGGGACAGGGGGACTGGCTACACCTTC	CSVRDRGTGYTF
TRBV4-1	TRBD2	once	TRBJ2-2	TGCGCCAGCAGCCAAGAGGGACTAGCGGGAGCCGGGGAGCTGTTTTTT	CASSQEGLAGAGELFF
TRBV27	TRBD1	NA	TRBJ2-2	TGTGCCAGCAGCGACACAGGGGGCTATACCGGGGAGCTGTTTTTT	CASSDTGGYTGELFF
TRBV4-1	NA	NA	TRBJ1-1	TGCGCCAGCAGCCAAGATCCAGGTTTGAACACTGAAGCTTTCTTT	CASSQDPGLNTEAFF
TRBV6-5	TRBD1	NA	TRBJ1-4	TGTGCCAGCAGTTCTGGACAGGGTGGAGAAAAACTGTTTTTT	CASSSGQGGEKLFF
TRBV7-6	NA	NA	TRBJ2-2	TGTGCCAGCAGCTTGGACAGCACCGGGGAGCTGTTTTTT	CASSLDSTGELFF
TRBV7-2	NA	NA	TRBJ2-1	TGTGCCAGCTGGGCGGTCCCCTACAATGAGCAGTTCTTC	CASWAVPYNEQFF
TRBV6-1	NA	once	TRBJ2-3	TGTGCCAGCAGTGAAGGTTTGGGGGGCACAGATACGCAGTATTTT	CASSEGLGGTDTQYF
TRBV10-1	TRBD2	NA	TRBJ2-4	TGCGCCAGCAGCAAAGCGGGACCCAAAAACATTCAGTACTTC	CASSKAGPKNIQYF
TRBV5-8	TRBD1	NA	TRBJ1-1	TGTGCCAGCAGCGGGACAGGGGGTCGGGCTGAAGCTTTCTTT	CASSGTGGRAEAFF
TRBV27	NA	once	TRBJ1-4	TGTGCCAGCAGTTTAAGGGGTACTAATGAAAAACTGTTTTTT	CASSLRGTNEKLFF
TRBV7-2	TRBD2	NA	TRBJ2-7	TGTGCCAGCAGCGCGCGACTAGCGCCAAGCTCCTACGAGCAGTACTTC	CASSARLAPSSYEQYF
TRBV28	TRBD1	NA	TRBJ1-5	TGTGCCAGCAGCAGACAGGGAATTCAGCCCCAGCATTTT	CASSRQGIQPQHF
TRBV4-2	NA	NA	TRBJ2-7	TGTGCCAGCAGCCATATCAGGGTAGCCTCCCTCTACGAGCAGTACTTC	CASSHIRVASLYEQYF
TRBV5-1	NA	NA	TRBJ1-2	TGCGCCAGCAGCTTGGCCGGGCAGGGGAGGAACTATGGCTACACCTTC	CASSLAGQGRNYGYTF
TRBV5-1	NA	NA	TRBJ1-1	TGCGCCAGCAGCTTGGGGGTCCTGACGAACACTGAAGCTTTCTTT	CASSLGVLTNTEAFF
TRBV27	TRBD2	once	TRBJ2-1	TGTGCCAGCAGTACTTCAAGCGGGATACAGTACAATGAGCAGTTCTTC	CASSTSSGIQYNEQFF
TRBV28	NA	NA	TRBJ1-5	TGTGCCAGCAGTTTGGTTGCGGATCAGCCCCAGCATTTT	CASSLVADQPQHF
TRBV7-9	NA	NA	TRBJ2-7	TGTGCCAGCAGCTTAGCTCGGGACGGCTACGAGCAGTACTTC	CASSLARDGYEQYF
TRBV7-2	TRBD1	NA	TRBJ1-4	TGTGCCAGCAGCTTAAAGTGGGACAGGGGTGAAAAACTGTTTTTT	CASSLKWDRGEKLFF
TRBV23-1	NA	NA	TRBJ1-1	TGCGCCAGCAGTCAATCGGGGGCGACAGCCGGGGACACTGAAGCTTTCTTT	CASSQSGATAGDTEAFF
TRBV7-8	TRBD1	NA	TRBJ1-2	TGTGCCAGCAGCTCCCGGGACAGTAACTATGGCTACACCTTC	CASSSRDSNYGYTF
TRBV5-1	TRBD1	NA	TRBJ2-5	TGCGCCAGCAGCCGGAACAGGGGGCGAGACGAGACCCAGTACTTC	CASSRNRGRDETQYF
TRBV6-5	TRBD2	NA	TRBJ2-1	TGTGCCAGCAGAGGCCTAGCGGGTACTAATGAGCAGTTCTTC	CASRGLAGTNEQFF
TRBV30	NA	NA	TRBJ1-2	TGTGCCTGGAGGGACAGTAACTATGGCTACACCTTC	CAWRDSNYGYTF
TRBV11-2	NA	once	TRBJ1-3	TGTGCCAGCAGCTTAGAAGCGTTCTCTGGAAACACCATATATTTT	CASSLEAFSGNTIYF
TRBV6-5	TRBD2	NA	TRBJ2-7	TGTGCCAGCAGACCGACTAGCCAAAGCTCCTACGAGCAGTACTTC	CASRPTSQSSYEQYF
TRBV27	TRBD2	NA	TRBJ2-1	TGTGCCAGCAGTCCATTAGCGGGATCGGACAATGAGCAGTTCTTC	CASSPLAGSDNEQFF
TRBV5-1	TRBD1	once	TRBJ2-5	TGCGCCAGCAGCCCCCAGCGCAGGGGGCGTGAGACCCAGTACTTC	CASSPQRRGRETQYF
TRBV4-3	TRBD2	NA	TRBJ2-3	TGCGCCAGCAGCCTACGGACTAGCGGGAGTGCAGATACGCAGTATTTT	CASSLRTSGSADTQYF
TRBV5-6	NA	NA	TRBJ2-5	TGTGCCAGCAGCCAAACAGCAGGGGAGGGAGAGACCCAGTACTTC	CASSQTAGEGETQYF
TRBV29-1	NA	NA	TRBJ1-1	TGCAGCGACTCCGTATGGCGGAACACTGAAGCTTTCTTT	CSDSVWRNTEAFF
TRBV5-6	NA	once	TRBJ1-2	TGTGCCAGCAGCTTGAGAGGATATGGCTACACCTTC	CASSLRGYGYTF
TRBV25-1	TRBD1	NA	TRBJ1-6	TGTGCCAGCAGTGAACCCGGGACAGGGAGGAGTTCACCCCTCCACTTT	CASSEPGTGRSSPLHF
TRBV30	NA	few	TRBJ1-2	TGTGCCTGGAGTGGTGTTAGCTACGGCTACACCTTC	CAWSGVSYGYTF
TRBV11-2	TRBD1	few	TRBJ2-7	TGTGCCAGCAGCTTAGGGACAGGGGGCTACGAGCAGTACTTC	CASSLGTGGYEQYF
TRBV7-2	NA	NA	TRBJ1-1	TGTGCCAGCAGCTTAGGAGGGGGGACGGGAGCTTTCTTT	CASSLGGGTGAFF
TRBV5-4	NA	once	TRBJ2-7	TGTGCCAGCAGCTGGGGGGCGAACGAGCAGTACTTC	CASSWGANEQYF
TRBV7-2	NA	NA	TRBJ2-2	TGTGCCAGCACCCGAGGGAGGACCGGGGAGCTGTTTTTT	CASTRGRTGELFF
TRBV29-1	NA	NA	TRBJ1-1	TGCAGCGTTGAACCGATGAACACTGAAGCTTTCTTT	CSVEPMNTEAFF